In this sample, the clone carrying this TCR beta chain turned up many times. Its antigen is undetermined. 5'RACE employing 10-nucleotide random UMIs yielded the cDNA. Over 180 million TCR-beta sequences, together covering 15-18 subjects, were produced by every individual sequencing run that was carried out. TCRdb re-called the 5' RACE reads through MiXCR, storing one row per CDR3 protein. The sample holds roughly 41,000 distinct CDR3 sequences; around 1.9% are singletons and the top ten take approximately 2.3%. These data belong to a study of neurological immune-mediated disorders. Study-wide results and limits: It was the repertoires of 18 of 34 multiple sclerosis patients that phylogenetic grouping placed in one related-CDR3 cluster, which is a possible signature.

The sample consisted of PBMCs. This TCR was sampled from a woman aged 35 to 49 with multiple sclerosis.

The CDR3: CASRAVSAYEQYF. The CDR3 DNA follows: TGTGCCTCTCGGGCGGTCTCAGCCTACGAGCAGTACTTC. This chain connects TRBV6-5 to TRBJ2-7; D is undetermined. The CDR3 consists of 13 residues. Germline V gene data show CDR1 as MNHEY and CDR2 as SVGAGI. V was trimmed by 11 bases and J by 2 bases, leaving 16 bases between them.